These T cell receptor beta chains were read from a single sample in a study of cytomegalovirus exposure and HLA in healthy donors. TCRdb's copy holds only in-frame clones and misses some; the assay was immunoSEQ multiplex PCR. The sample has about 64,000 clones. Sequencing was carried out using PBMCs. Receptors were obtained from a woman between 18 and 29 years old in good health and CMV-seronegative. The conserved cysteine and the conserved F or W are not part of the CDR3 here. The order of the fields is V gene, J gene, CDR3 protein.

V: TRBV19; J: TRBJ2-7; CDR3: ASSPRRSGSYEQY
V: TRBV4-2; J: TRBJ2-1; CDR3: ASSGRTSGSRYEQF
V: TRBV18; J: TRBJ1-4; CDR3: ASSPLSGEKLF
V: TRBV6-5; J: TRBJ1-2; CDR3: ASSDLLGYT
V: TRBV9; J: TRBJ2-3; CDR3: ASTVGAPRPFSTDTQY
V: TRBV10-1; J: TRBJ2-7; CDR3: ASSETQTPYEQY
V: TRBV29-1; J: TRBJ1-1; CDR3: SAGQGYTEAF
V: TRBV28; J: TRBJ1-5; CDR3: ASSSGGGGQPQH
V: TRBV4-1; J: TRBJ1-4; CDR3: ASSPRAGLTTNEKLF
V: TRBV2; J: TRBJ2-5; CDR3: ASSEEKTSPETQY
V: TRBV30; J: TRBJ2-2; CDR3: AWGTVGTGELF
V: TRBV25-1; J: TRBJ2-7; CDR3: ASRETGGGSSYEQY
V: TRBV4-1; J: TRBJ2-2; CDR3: ASSQGQGFTGELF
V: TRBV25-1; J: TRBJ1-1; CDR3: ASTQGKYTEAF
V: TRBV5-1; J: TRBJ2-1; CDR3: ASSPPGQAYNEQF
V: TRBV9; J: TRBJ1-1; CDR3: ASSAGVGGTDEAF
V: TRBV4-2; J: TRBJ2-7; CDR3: ASSPGLAGGPTRVAYEQY
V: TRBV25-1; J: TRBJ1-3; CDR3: ASSPTGAGNTIY
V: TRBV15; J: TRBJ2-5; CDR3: ATSRTFQETQY
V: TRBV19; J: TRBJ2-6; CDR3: ASSGRAQNSISGANVLT
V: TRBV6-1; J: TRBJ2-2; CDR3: ASFANTFTGELF
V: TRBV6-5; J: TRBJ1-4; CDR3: ASRQGGGDEKLF